Listed below are T cell receptor beta chains from one sample, sequenced in a study of cytomegalovirus exposure and HLA in healthy donors. Generated by immunoSEQ multiplex PCR, the TCRdb table keeps only in-frame clones and is missing some. The table has about 160,000 clones, about 85% seen once. The sample taken for sequencing was PBMCs. The receptors were sampled from a man younger than 30 in good health and CMV-seropositive. CDR3s include the opening cysteine and the closing phenylalanine or tryptophan. Fields, in order: J gene, D gene, V gene, clone size, CDR3 DNA, CDR3 protein. The D gene is left open where the match is weak. Clone size, where shown, is once, few, many, or a class for clones that have expanded.

>TRBJ1-5|TRBD1|TRBV15|-
TGTGCCACCAGCACCGATACCGGGACAGGGGGGGATCAGCCCCAGCATTTT
CATSTDTGTGGDQPQHF
>TRBJ2-5|TRBD1|TRBV29-1|-
TGCAGCGGGGGACAGGGGAGAGAGACCCAGTACTTC
CSGGQGRETQYF
>TRBJ2-7|-|TRBV19|-
TGTGCCAGTTCAGGGTCCTACGAGCAGTACTTC
CASSGSYEQYF
>TRBJ2-3|TRBD1|TRBV14|few
TGTGCCAGCAGCCCGGACAGGGGAGGACCAGATACGCAGTATTTT
CASSPDRGGPDTQYF
>TRBJ2-7|TRBD2|TRBV6-1|few
TGTGCCAGCAGTGAAGCACCTAGCGGGGGAAGCTACGAGCAGTACTTC
CASSEAPSGGSYEQYF
>TRBJ2-7|-|TRBV10-2|few
TGCGCCAGCATGAAGGGGTCCTACGAGCAGTACTTC
CASMKGSYEQYF
>TRBJ2-7|-|TRBV30|-
TGTGCCTGGAGTGGAGGGGGGGCCCACGAGCAGTACTTC
CAWSGGGAHEQYF
>TRBJ1-2|TRBD1|TRBV5-1|-
TGCGCCAGCAGCCAAGGGGGCATCGATGGCTACACCTTC
CASSQGGIDGYTF
>TRBJ1-6|-|TRBV30|once
TGTGCCTGGAGTGGAATCTTGAGCTCCTATAATTCACCCCTCCACTTT
CAWSGILSSYNSPLHF
>TRBJ1-3|TRBD1|TRBV29-1|-
TGCAGCGTGGGTACCAACAGGGGGAACACCATATATTTT
CSVGTNRGNTIYF
>TRBJ2-5|-|TRBV5-1|-
TGCGCCAGCAGCCCGGGGGGCACTAGCGTGGAGACCCAGTACTTC
CASSPGGTSVETQYF
>TRBJ2-2|TRBD1|TRBV11-3|-
TGTGCCAGCAGCTCGTCCGTGACAGGGGGGGCCGGGGAGCTGTTTTTT
CASSSSVTGGAGELFF
>TRBJ2-7|-|TRBV7-9|-
TGTGCCAGCAGTCGCGGTCCCAGCTCCTACGAGCAGTACTTC
CASSRGPSSYEQYF
>TRBJ2-7|-|TRBV7-2|-
TGTGCCAGCAAGGAGGCGCCGACCTACGAGCAGTACTTC
CASKEAPTYEQYF
>TRBJ1-1|-|TRBV11-1|-
TGTGCCAGCAGCTATAAGTTTCAGGGGAGAGGGTCTGAAGCTTTCTTT
CASSYKFQGRGSEAFF
>TRBJ2-1|-|TRBV19|-
TGTGCCAGTAGTATAGATCTGAACAGCCCTTACAATGAGCAGTTCTTC
CASSIDLNSPYNEQFF
>TRBJ1-6|-|TRBV5-6|-
TGTGCCAGCAGCGTATCGAATTCACCCCTCCACTTT
CASSVSNSPLHF
>TRBJ2-3|-|TRBV29-1|-
TGCAGCGTTGGGCCGAGCACAGATACGCAGTATTTT
CSVGPSTDTQYF
>TRBJ2-7|-|TRBV11-1|-
TGTGCCAGCAGCTCCCTTATGTACGAGCAGTACTTC
CASSSLMYEQYF
>TRBJ1-2|-|TRBV11-3|few
TGTGCCAGCAGTCTAGGGGGGGCGCCCCGAGGCTACACCTTC
CASSLGGAPRGYTF